Following are 21 T cell receptor beta chains from one sample sequenced in a study of cytomegalovirus exposure and HLA in healthy donors (dated 2017 in TCRdb). Library prep was done by the immunoSEQ multiplex PCR assay. For the multiplex PCR, a mixture combining 60 forward primers for TCR Vbeta segments and 13 reverse primers for TCR Jbeta segments was used. In TCRdb, the immuneACCESS table is reduced to in-frame sequences with V and J assigned. These tables do not hold every clone; where another copy was compared, an unresolved V gene accounts for under half, and the others remain unexplained. Recorded for this sample are some 160,000 clones; about 85% of them occurred a single time. The ten largest clones add up to approximately 1.3% of the sample. The sequencing sample was made of PBMCs. The origin of the receptors is a man aged 45-65 years in good health and CMV-seropositive.

The chain is built from TRBV5-6 and TRBJ1-4, with D perhaps TRBD1 (6 bases). This CDR3 comprises 16 residues. Trimming shortened V by 1 base and J by 5 bases, and 15 bases separated the two germline ends. Looked up from germline, CDR1 is SGHDT and CDR2 is YYEEEE. The CDR3 nucleotides are TGTGCCAGCAGCTTGTCCGACAGGCGTTTCAATGAAAAACTGTTTTTT. It yields the protein CASSLSDRRFNEKLFF.

The rearrangement joins TRBV11-2 to TRBJ2-1; a possible D gene is TRBD2 (5 bases). From germline, CDR1 is SGHAT and CDR2 FQNNGV. The CDR3 is made up of 14 amino acids. V was trimmed by 2 bases and J by 9 bases, leaving 14 bases between them. The DNA for the CDR3 is TGTGCCAGCAGCTTAATCGACTATCTTGGTGAGCAGTTCTTC. Residues: CASSLIDYLGEQFF.

V usage is TRBV6-1 and J usage is TRBJ2-1; 7 nucleotides match TRBD2. J was trimmed by 0 bases and V by 2 bases; bases with no gene match: 1. The germline CDR1 and CDR2 sequences are MNHNS and SASEGT. CDR3 length: 15 residues. The CDR3 protein is CASSEWGGSYNEQFF. CDR3 DNA: TGTGCCAGCAGTGAATGGGGGGGCTCCTACAATGAGCAGTTCTTC.

This chain uses TRBV4-2 with TRBJ2-1; 7 bases map to TRBD2. Unmatched junction bases numbered 4, after V lost 1 base and J lost 1 base. The length of the CDR3 is 16 residues. Germline CDR1 is LGHNA and CDR2 is YNFKEQ. The CDR3 coding sequence is TGTGCCAGCAGCCAAGGTAGCGGGCTGTCCTACAATGAGCAGTTCTTC. Translating gives CASSQGSGLSYNEQFF.

The genes are TRBV14 and TRBJ1-1; D might be TRBD1 (6 bases). Germline V gene data show CDR1 as SGHDN and CDR2 as FVKESK. Between the trimmed V and J ends, which lost 4 bases and 4 bases, there was a span of 10 bases. The CDR3 loop spans 13 amino acids. The DNA for the CDR3 is TGTGCCAGCAGCCCCAGGGGTAGCACTGAAGCTTTCTTT. It codes for CASSPRGSTEAFF.

The J gene is TRBJ2-7, the V gene TRBV5-1; possibly TRBD1 for D (6 bases). Germline CDR1 is SGHRS and CDR2 is YFSETQ. Trimming took 1 base from V and 2 from J, leaving 10 bases between them. CDR3 length equals 14 residues. The CDR3 DNA reads as TGCGCCAGCAGCTTGATGGGGGCCACCTACGAGCAGTACTTC. It is translated as CASSLMGATYEQYF.

In its sample, this clone was seen a few times. The rearrangement joins TRBV30 to TRBJ1-5, with 8 bases matching TRBD1. This CDR3 is built from 15 residues. J lost 5 bases, V lost 0 bases, and 6 bases had no gene match. Germline V gene data show CDR1 as GTSNPN and CDR2 as SVGIG (reference sequence). This CDR3 reads CAWSVRGQGHQPQHF. CDR3 coding DNA: TGTGCCTGGAGTGTAAGAGGACAGGGTCATCAGCCCCAGCATTTT.

This clone has a handful of counts. The chain couples TRBV6-6 to TRBJ1-5; D is unresolved. Per the germline V gene, CDR1 is MNHNY and CDR2 is SVGAGI (reference sequence). V lost 10 bases and J lost 2, with 12 bases in between. The CDR3 extends over 13 amino acids. This CDR3 reads CATRDPGNQPQHF. CDR3 sequence (DNA): TGTGCCACCCGGGATCCGGGCAATCAGCCCCAGCATTTT.

This sequence joins TRBV9 and TRBJ2-7; maybe TRBD1 (6 bases). V dropped 0 bases and J dropped 2 bases, with 12 bases sitting between them. Germline CDR1 is SGDLS and CDR2 is YYNGEE. This CDR3 comprises 15 residues. The chain's CDR3 is CASSVAPGQTYEQYF. The DNA for the CDR3 is TGTGCCAGCAGCGTAGCCCCTGGACAGACCTACGAGCAGTACTTC.

V gene TRBV15 combines with J gene TRBJ1-2, with D hard to call. V was trimmed by 10 bases and J by 1 base, leaving 13 bases between them. This CDR3 is 13 amino acids long. Per germline, CDR1 LNHNV and CDR2 YYDKDF (reference sequence). Here the CDR3 reads CAITPEVNYGYTF. The CDR3 bases are TGTGCCATAACTCCCGAGGTTAACTATGGCTACACCTTC. The variable domain in full, with the rest retrieved from reference TRBV15 and TRBJ1-2, is DAMVIQNPRYQVTQFGKPVTLSCSQTLNHNVMYWYQQKSSQAPKLLFHYYDKDFNNEADTPDNFQSRRPNTSFCFLDIRSPGLGDTAMYLCAITPEVNYGYTFGSGTRLTVV.

The chain links TRBV6-5 to TRBJ1-1, with D possibly being TRBD1 (6 bases). CDR3 length: 16 residues. In germline, CDR1 is MNHEY, CDR2 SVGAGI. Trimming cost V 0 bases and J 1 base, with 12 bases left between them. The CDR3 bases are TGTGCCAGCAGTTACTCGGACAGACCCCCGAACACTGAAGCTTTCTTT. As protein: CASSYSDRPPNTEAFF.

This sequence joins TRBV7-2 and TRBJ1-1; unclear D gene. The CDR3 covers 15 residues. Germline lookup yields CDR1 SGHTA and CDR2 FQGNSA. Deletions cut 4 bases from V and 7 bases from J, with 19 bases between. This CDR3 reads CASSSHLGVRDEAFF. The CDR3 nucleotides are TGTGCCAGCAGCTCCCACTTGGGCGTGAGGGATGAAGCTTTCTTT.

The chain combines TRBV6-1 with TRBJ1-1; D remains ambiguous. Deletions cut 7 bases from V and 6 bases from J, with 9 bases between. CDR1 is MNHNS and CDR2 is SASEGT in the germline V gene. The CDR3 runs to 11 residues. The CDR3 coding sequence is TGTGCCAGCACCCTCGGGGCTGAAGCTTTCTTT. Protein product: CASTLGAEAFF.

CDR3 sequence (DNA): TGCGCCAGCAGCCCCGACTCGACTAATGAAAAACTGTTTTTT. Amino acids: CASSPDSTNEKLFF. The chain recombines TRBV5-1 with TRBJ1-4; D is unresolved. This CDR3 has 14 residues. V shed 4 bases and J shed 2 bases, with 9 bases lying between them. Germline values: CDR1 SGHRS, CDR2 YFSETQ.

The chain is built from TRBV10-2 and TRBJ1-4, with D maybe TRBD1 (5 bases). This CDR3 spans 15 amino acids. The V and J ends lost 3 bases and 12 bases respectively, with 20 bases between them. Germline CDR1 is WSHSY and CDR2 is SAAADI. CDR3 nucleotide sequence: TGCGCCAGCAGTGATTGGAAACTACCGGGAGGGGAACTGTTTTTT. As protein: CASSDWKLPGGELFF.

This clone was detected only once. The genes are TRBV27 and TRBJ2-6, with a possible D match to TRBD1 (6 bases). CDR1 is MNHEY and CDR2 is SMNVEV in the germline V gene (reference sequence). V shed 4 bases and J shed 0 bases, with 16 bases lying between them. The CDR3 is 18 amino acids. In nucleotides, the CDR3 is TGTGCCAGCAGTTCAACGGACAGTAGGTACTCTGGGGCCAACGTCCTGACTTTC. Amino acid sequence: CASSSTDSRYSGANVLTF.

The rearrangement links TRBV29-1 to TRBJ1-3, with D hard to call. Trimming took 1 base from V and 9 from J, leaving 16 bases between them. Per germline, CDR1 SQVTM and CDR2 ANQGSEA. This CDR3 has 14 amino acids. Here the CDR3 reads CSVEGRLGGSTIYF. CDR3 in DNA: TGCAGCGTTGAAGGCAGACTGGGAGGCAGCACCATATATTTT.

The chain carries TRBV5-6 and TRBJ2-5, with D possibly matching TRBD1 (6 bases). The germline CDR1 and CDR2 sequences are SGHDT and YYEEEE. The CDR3 extends over 19 amino acids. The V end was cut by 3 bases, the J end by 4 bases, with 28 bases between. CDR3 residues: CASSSPGTWIEVNGETQYF. The CDR3 region has the DNA TGTGCCAGCAGCTCGCCGGGGACATGGATAGAGGTTAATGGAGAGACCCAGTACTTC.

The chain carries TRBV5-4 and TRBJ2-1; a weak D match, TRBD2 (6 bases). Germline CDR1 and CDR2: SGHNT and YYREEE (reference sequence). The CDR3 is made up of 15 amino acids. Trimming removed 7 bases from V and 0 bases from J, with 14 bases in between. The CDR3 DNA follows: TGTGCCAGCGGGAGCGGGCTTAGCTCCTACAATGAGCAGTTCTTC. Residues: CASGSGLSSYNEQFF. The full variable domain, completed using reference TRBV5-4 and TRBJ2-1, is ETGVTQSPTHLIKTRGQQVTLRCSSQSGHNTVSWYQQALGQGPQFIFQYYREEENGRGNFPPRFSGLQFPNYSSELNVNALELDDSALYLCASGSGLSSYNEQFFGPGTRLTVL.

This chain joins TRBV28 and TRBJ2-7, with D possibly being TRBD2 (6 bases). Looked up from germline, CDR1 is MDHEN and CDR2 is SYDVKM. This CDR3 comprises 14 residues. V lost 6 bases to trimming and J lost 3 bases, with 15 bases between them. The DNA of the CDR3 is TGTGCCAGCAGGGCCGGGACTGCTCTCTACGAGCAGTACTTC. Its translation: CASRAGTALYEQYF.

This chain uses TRBV6-5 with TRBJ2-7, with 10 bases fitting TRBD1. V was pared by 4 bases and J by 7 bases, with 10 bases of the junction left unmatched. This CDR3 region has 15 residues. The V gene's germline CDR1 is MNHEY and CDR2 SVGAGI. CDR3 DNA sequence: TGTGCCAGCAGTTTGGATCCGGGACAGGGGAGAGAGCAGTACTTC. Translated, it gives CASSLDPGQGREQYF.